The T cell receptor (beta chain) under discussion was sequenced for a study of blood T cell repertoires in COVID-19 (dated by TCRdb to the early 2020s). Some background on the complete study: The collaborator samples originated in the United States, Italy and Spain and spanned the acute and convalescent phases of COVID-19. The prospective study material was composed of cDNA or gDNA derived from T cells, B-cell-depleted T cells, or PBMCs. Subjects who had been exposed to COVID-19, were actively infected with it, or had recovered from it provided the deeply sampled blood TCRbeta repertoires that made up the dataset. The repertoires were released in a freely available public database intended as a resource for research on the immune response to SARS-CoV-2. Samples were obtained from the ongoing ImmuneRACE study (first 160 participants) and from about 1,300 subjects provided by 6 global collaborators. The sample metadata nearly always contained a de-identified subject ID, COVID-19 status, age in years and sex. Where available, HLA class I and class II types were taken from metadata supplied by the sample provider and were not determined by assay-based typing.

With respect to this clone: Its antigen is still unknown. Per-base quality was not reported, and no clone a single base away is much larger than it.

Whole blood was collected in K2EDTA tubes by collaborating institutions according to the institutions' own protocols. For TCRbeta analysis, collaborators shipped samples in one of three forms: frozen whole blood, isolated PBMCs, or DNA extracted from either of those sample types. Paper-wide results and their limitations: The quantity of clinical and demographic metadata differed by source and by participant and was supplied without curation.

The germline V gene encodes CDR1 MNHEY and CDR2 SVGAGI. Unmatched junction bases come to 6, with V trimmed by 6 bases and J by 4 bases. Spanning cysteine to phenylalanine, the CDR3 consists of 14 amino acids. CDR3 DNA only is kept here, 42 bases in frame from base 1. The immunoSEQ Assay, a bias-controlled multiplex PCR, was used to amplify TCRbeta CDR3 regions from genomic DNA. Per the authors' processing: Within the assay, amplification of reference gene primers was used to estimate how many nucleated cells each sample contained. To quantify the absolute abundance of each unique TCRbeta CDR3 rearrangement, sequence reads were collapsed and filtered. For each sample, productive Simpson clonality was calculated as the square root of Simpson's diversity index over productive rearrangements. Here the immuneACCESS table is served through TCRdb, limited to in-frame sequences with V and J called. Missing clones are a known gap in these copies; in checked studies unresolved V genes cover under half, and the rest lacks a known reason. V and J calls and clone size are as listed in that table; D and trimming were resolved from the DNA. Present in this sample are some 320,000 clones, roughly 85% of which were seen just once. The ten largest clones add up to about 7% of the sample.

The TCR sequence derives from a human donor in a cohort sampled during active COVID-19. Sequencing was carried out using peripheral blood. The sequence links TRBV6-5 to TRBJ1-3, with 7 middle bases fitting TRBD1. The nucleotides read TGTGCCAGCAGACCCGACAGGGCCGGAAACACCATATATTTT. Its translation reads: CASRPDRAGNTIYF.